Following are 22 T cell receptor beta chains from one sample sequenced in a study of blood T cell repertoires in COVID-19 (dated by TCRdb to 2020 to 2021). The library was produced with the immunoSEQ multiplex PCR assay. This is the immuneACCESS table as TCRdb keeps it, with only in-frame sequences that have V and J called. A part of the clones is gone; compared with another copy, unresolved V genes explain less than half, and the rest is unexplained. This sample holds roughly 150,000 clones; more than 65% were observed only once. The ten most abundant clones make up 15% to 20% of the sample. Sequencing was performed on PBMCs or T cells enriched from blood (not recorded which). These receptors were taken from a man in his fifties or sixties who had recovered from COVID-19.

The chain joins TRBV7-3 to TRBJ2-3, with TRBD2 matching 12 bases. J gave up 2 bases and V 2 bases, and 14 bases lay outside the gene matches. The germline CDR1 and CDR2 sequences are SGHTA and FQGTGA. CDR3 length: 20 residues. For the CDR3, the DNA is TGTGCCAGCAGCTTACACGGACTAGCGGGGAGCAATACCGCCACAGATACGCAGTATTTT. Its translation: CASSLHGLAGSNTATDTQYF.

The V gene is TRBV5-4, the J gene TRBJ2-5; D not certain. V dropped 1 base and J dropped 5 bases, with 12 bases sitting between them. The V gene's germline CDR1 is SGHNT and CDR2 YYREEE (reference sequence). The CDR3 is 14 amino acids. The CDR3: CASSLKGKAETQYF. The CDR3 DNA is TGTGCCAGCAGCTTGAAAGGAAAAGCGGAGACCCAGTACTTC. The full variable domain, rest sourced from reference TRBV5-4 and TRBJ2-5, is ETGVTQSPTHLIKTRGQQVTLRCSSQSGHNTVSWYQQALGQGPQFIFQYYREEENGRGNFPPRFSGLQFPNYSSELNVNALELDDSALYLCASSLKGKAETQYFGPGTRLLVL.

The chain couples TRBV18 to TRBJ2-7, with 8 bases fitting TRBD2. Trimming removed 2 bases from V and 3 bases from J; junction bases left unmatched: 3. The CDR3 contains 14 residues. Germline-derived CDR1 and CDR2 are KGHSH and LQKENI. The CDR3 DNA sequence: TGTGCCAGCTCACCAGGGACTAGGGGCTACGAGCAGTACTTC. Translated: CASSPGTRGYEQYF.

The V and J genes are TRBV29-1 and TRBJ2-1; D perhaps matches TRBD2 (5 bases). This CDR3 has 12 amino acids. Germline-derived CDR1 and CDR2 are SQVTM and ANQGSEA. V was pared by 3 bases and J by 5 bases, with 8 bases between. The CDR3 DNA is TGCAGCGTTGACGGGAACCACAATGAGCAGTTCTTC. Its translation: CSVDGNHNEQFF.

This chain connects TRBV6-1 to TRBJ1-1; the D is unclear. The CDR3 totals 14 residues. CDR1 is MNHNS, CDR2 SASEGT, per germline. Deletions cut 2 bases from V and 1 base from J, with 8 bases between. The CDR3 nucleotides read TGTGCCAGCAGTGAATGGGGAGAGAACACTGAAGCTTTCTTT. Translated: CASSEWGENTEAFF.

The rearrangement uses TRBV28 and TRBJ2-7; 8 bases fit TRBD1. Per germline, CDR1 MDHEN and CDR2 SYDVKM. This CDR3 has 16 residues. The ends lost 6 bases at V and 1 base at J; junction bases unmatched: 11. CDR3 protein: CASSPTWGQASYEQYF. Written as DNA, the CDR3 is TGTGCCAGCAGCCCTACGTGGGGACAGGCTTCCTACGAGCAGTACTTC.

A few counts support this clone. The gene calls are TRBV7-3 and TRBJ2-2; D may be TRBD1 (6 bases). V shed 5 bases and J shed 2 bases, with 9 bases lying between them. The CDR3 is made up of 14 amino acids. CDR1 is SGHTA, CDR2 FQGTGA, per germline. CDR3 amino acids: CASSEGHNTGELFF. DNA of the CDR3: TGTGCCAGCAGCGAGGGACATAACACCGGGGAGCTGTTTTTT.

J is TRBJ1-3 and V is TRBV9; weak D call: TRBD1 (6 bases). Trimming shortened V by 4 bases and J by 0 bases, and 11 bases separated the two germline ends. Germline CDR1 and CDR2: SGDLS and YYNGEE. The CDR3 has 15 amino acids. CDR3 loop: CASSSQGNSGNTIYF. The CDR3 DNA is TGTGCCAGCAGCTCCCAGGGGAACTCTGGAAACACCATATATTTT.

The gene calls are TRBV4-1 and TRBJ2-7, with 10 positions matching TRBD1. The germline CDR1 and CDR2 sequences are MGHRA and YSYEKL. The V segment lost 2 bases and the J segment 7 bases; nucleotides outside the gene matches: 8. The length of the CDR3 is 15 residues. The CDR3 loop reads CASSQLDRGLREQYF. DNA for the CDR3: TGCGCCAGCAGCCAACTCGACAGGGGGCTTAGGGAGCAGTACTTC.

The chain combines TRBV5-6 with TRBJ2-7, with unresolved D. The CDR3 consists of 15 residues. Deletions cut 4 bases from V and 0 bases from J, with 14 bases between. The V gene's germline CDR1 is SGHDT and CDR2 YYEEEE. CDR3 in amino acids: CASSAVGESSYEQYF. The DNA of the CDR3 is TGTGCCAGCAGCGCAGTGGGCGAATCCTCCTACGAGCAGTACTTC.

The genes are TRBV19 and TRBJ2-1; TRBD1 matches at 7 bases. The length of the CDR3 is 15 residues. Trimming cost V 10 bases and J 0 bases; bases outside gene matches: 9. The germline gives CDR1 LNHDA, CDR2 SQIVND (reference sequence). The CDR3 DNA follows: TGTGCCACCAGACAGGGTCCCCACTCCTACAATGAGCAGTTCTTC. Translation: CATRQGPHSYNEQFF.

This clone was seen more than once but under ten times. J is TRBJ1-6 and V is TRBV7-3; D is ambiguous. V was trimmed by 5 bases and J by 8 bases, leaving 10 bases between them. Germline V CDR1 and CDR2: SGHTA, FQGTGA. The CDR3 spans 13 residues. The CDR3 is CASSINMDSPLHF. As DNA, the CDR3 is TGTGCCAGCAGCATCAACATGGATTCACCCCTCCACTTT. Filled out from reference TRBV7-3 and TRBJ1-6, the complete variable domain reads GAGVSQTPSNKVTEKGKYVELRCDPISGHTALYWYRQSLGQGPEFLIYFQGTGAADDSGLPNDRFFAVRPEGSVSTLKIQRTERGDSAVYLCASSINMDSPLHFGNGTRLTVT.

CDR3 loop: CASSWGGQIGETQYF. The CDR3 region has the DNA TGTGCCAGCAGCTGGGGGGGGCAAATTGGAGAGACCCAGTACTTC. The V call is TRBV5-8, the J call TRBJ2-5, with D tentatively TRBD2 (7 bases). V was shortened by 3 bases and J by 4 bases, with 16 bases between the two germline ends. CDR1 and CDR2 (germline): SGHTS, YDEGEE. The CDR3 spans 15 residues.

J is TRBJ2-2 and V is TRBV6-5, with D maybe TRBD2 (6 bases). Germline-derived CDR1 and CDR2 are MNHEY and SVGAGI. The CDR3 totals 13 residues. Trimming removed 6 bases from V and 9 bases from J, with 14 bases in between. The CDR3 spells CASSPGGGRELFF. The CDR3, as DNA: TGTGCCAGCAGCCCCGGGGGAGGCCGGGAGCTGTTTTTT.

J is TRBJ2-7 and V is TRBV4-1, with 9 bases aligning to TRBD2. The germline V gene has CDR1 MGHRA and CDR2 YSYEKL. Trimming removed 1 base from V and 6 bases from J; junction bases left unmatched: 10. CDR3 length: 16 residues. The CDR3 nucleotides read TGCGCCAGCAGCCAAGGTAGGTCTCTAGCGGGACGCGAGCAGTACTTC. Amino acids: CASSQGRSLAGREQYF.

The chain is built from TRBV28 and TRBJ1-6; the D is unclear. V lost 4 bases to trimming and J lost 7 bases, with 11 bases between them. This CDR3 is 14 amino acids long. In germline, CDR1 is MDHEN, CDR2 SYDVKM. CDR3 residues: CASSSRSGNSPLHF. The CDR3 region has the DNA TGTGCCAGCAGTTCCCGGTCGGGGAATTCACCCCTCCACTTT.

The chain combines TRBV7-8 with TRBJ1-1; D is possibly TRBD1 (5 bases). The germline CDR1 and CDR2 sequences are SGHVS and FQNEAQ. Trimming pared 3 bases from V and 3 bases from J, leaving 8 bases between. The CDR3 contains 13 residues. The DNA for the CDR3 is TGTGCCAGCAGCTTCAGGGTGGACACTGAAGCTTTCTTT. It is translated as CASSFRVDTEAFF.

The chain carries TRBV28 and TRBJ1-5, with D perhaps TRBD1 (6 bases). The CDR3 runs to 15 residues. Germline assignment: CDR1 MDHEN and CDR2 SYDVKM. Trimming removed 4 bases at V and 4 bases at J, with 14 bases between. The CDR3 here is CASSSLLGGNQPQHF. The CDR3 DNA follows: TGTGCCAGCAGTTCCCTCCTAGGGGGAAATCAGCCCCAGCATTTT.

The chain has TRBV29-1 and TRBJ2-2; D not resolved. Germline CDR1 SQVTM, CDR2 ANQGSEA. The CDR3 runs to 11 residues. The V end lost 5 bases, the J end lost 4 bases, and 5 bases lay between the germline ends. The CDR3 loop reads CSVSSTGELFF. CDR3 nucleotides: TGCAGCGTTTCCTCCACCGGGGAGCTGTTTTTT.

The chain joins TRBV5-1 to TRBJ1-1, with 8 bases fitting TRBD1. The junction had 2 bases not matched to a gene; V was cut back by 5 bases and J by 2 bases. From germline, CDR1 is SGHRS and CDR2 YFSETQ. This CDR3 is 13 amino acids long. In DNA form, the CDR3 reads TGCGCCAGCAGTGGACAGGGTAACACTGAAGCTTTCTTT. Translating it yields CASSGQGNTEAFF.

This clone occurred a few times. The chain recombines TRBV28 with TRBJ1-3; no clear D. CDR3 length: 16 residues. Germline V CDR1 and CDR2: MDHEN, SYDVKM. V gave up 3 bases and J gave up 1 base, with 13 bases separating them. The CDR3 DNA is TGTGCCAGCAGTTTGCACGGCCTCAGGTCTGGAAACACCATATATTTT. It translates to CASSLHGLRSGNTIYF.

The chain combines TRBV5-1 with TRBJ2-1, with 11 bases identical to TRBD1. V was clipped by 7 bases and J by 5 bases; unmatched bases: 8. Germline CDR1 and CDR2: SGHRS and YFSETQ. This CDR3 has 15 residues. CDR3 bases: TGCGCCAGCGGAAGGACAGGGGGCATGGACAATGAGCAGTTCTTC. It codes for CASGRTGGMDNEQFF.